The 24 T cell receptor beta chains listed next were all sequenced from one sample in a study of cytomegalovirus exposure and HLA in healthy donors. PCR primers comprised 60 Vbeta and 13 Jbeta primers. The repertoire was sequenced with immunoSEQ multiplex PCR; TCRdb's copy has only in-frame clones and lacks some. The table has over 150,000 clones, over 75% seen once. The sequenced material came from PBMCs. The receptor source for this set is a woman aged 45-65 years in good health and CMV-seropositive.

The CDR3, as DNA: TGTGCCAGCAGCTCGTGGACAGGGGACTACAATGAGCAGTTCTTC. The encoded protein is CASSSWTGDYNEQFF. The chain carries TRBV7-2 and TRBJ2-1; the match to TRBD1 covers 9 bases. The V and J ends lost 4 bases and 3 bases, in that order; junction bases with no gene match: 4. The CDR3 totals 15 residues. CDR1 and CDR2 from the germline V gene are SGHTA and FQGNSA.

Of note for this clone: Other DNA sequences in the same sample also yield this CDR3. The chain combines TRBV27 with TRBJ1-2; 8 bases agree with TRBD1. The J segment lost 6 bases and the V segment lost 3 bases, leaving 0 bases of the junction unmatched. The CDR3 consists of 12 residues. The germline V gene has CDR1 MNHEY and CDR2 SMNVEV (reference sequence). Here the CDR3 DNA reads TGTGCCAGCAGTTTGACAGGGGATGGCTACACCTTC. The encoded protein is CASSLTGDGYTF.

The chain combines TRBV4-1 with TRBJ2-7; 7 positions agree with TRBD1. The CDR3 has 15 amino acids. Germline lookup yields CDR1 MGHRA and CDR2 YSYEKL. V trimming: 3 bases; J trimming: 5 bases; junction bases outside the gene matches: 10. DNA for the CDR3: TGCGCCAGCAGCCAGTTGGACAGGTCAGGCGACGAGCAGTACTTC. Translated: CASSQLDRSGDEQYF.

V usage is TRBV12-5 and J usage is TRBJ1-3; TRBD1 might be the D (6 bases). Trimming cost V 1 base and J 0 bases, with 19 bases left between them. This CDR3 has 19 amino acids. Germline lookup yields CDR1 LGHNT and CDR2 FRNRAP. The CDR3: CASGLEPASTGLSGNTIYF. The CDR3 bases are TGTGCTAGTGGTTTGGAACCGGCCTCCACAGGGCTCTCTGGAAACACCATATATTTT.

The chain has TRBV4-2 and TRBJ2-5; possible D gene TRBD2, 6 bases. The J call may be in error: the DNA end matches TRBJ2-7 better. Germline CDR1 and CDR2: LGHNA and YNFKEQ. The CDR3 totals 15 residues. The CDR3 loop reads CASSPPVAGPYEQYF. The CDR3 DNA reads TGTGCCAGCAGCCCCCCGGTGGCGGGGCCCTACGAGCAGTACTTC.

J is TRBJ1-1 and V is TRBV7-9; 9 bases are a match to TRBD1. The CDR3 has 15 amino acids. With V trimmed by 5 bases and J by 1 base, 5 bases remained unmatched. Germline V lookup: CDR1 SEHNR, CDR2 FQNEAQ (reference sequence). In DNA form, the CDR3 reads TGTGCCAGCAGCCCAGGGGGACAGGGGAACACTGAAGCTTTCTTT. This translates into CASSPGGQGNTEAFF.

The chain uses TRBV5-4 and TRBJ2-1; TRBD2 might be the D (5 bases). The germline gives CDR1 SGHNT, CDR2 YYREEE (reference sequence). Between the trimmed V and J ends, which lost 4 bases and 0 bases, there was a span of 8 bases. The CDR3 is made up of 14 amino acids. The CDR3 reads CASSSRDSYNEQFF. The CDR3 DNA reads TGTGCCAGCAGCAGCCGGGACTCCTACAATGAGCAGTTCTTC.

V is TRBV6-1 and J is TRBJ2-1; maybe TRBD2 (5 bases). There are 11 residues in the CDR3. Germline CDR1 MNHNS, CDR2 SASEGT. V shed 2 bases and J shed 14 bases, with 10 bases lying between them. The CDR3 spells CASSERTRKFF. CDR3 sequence (DNA): TGTGCCAGCAGTGAACGTACTAGAAAGTTCTTC.

The chain employs TRBV30 and TRBJ2-2, with a weak D call TRBD2 (6 bases). Trimming took off 3 bases at V and 5 bases at J, with 13 bases between the two ends. CDR3 length: 14 amino acids. Germline CDR1 GTSNPN, CDR2 SVGIG (reference sequence). The CDR3: CAWRTGLRTGELFF. The CDR3 bases are TGTGCCTGGAGGACGGGACTTCGAACCGGGGAGCTGTTTTTT.

This clone was detected once. The chain is built from TRBV2 and TRBJ1-1; D is unresolved. The ends were cut back, 7 bases at V and 0 bases at J, with 12 bases in the middle. Germline V gene sequence: CDR1 SNHLY, CDR2 FYNNEI. The CDR3 sequence is 14 residues long. The CDR3: CASTARVLNTEAFF. DNA for the CDR3: TGTGCCAGCACCGCCCGGGTCCTGAACACTGAAGCTTTCTTT. The complete variable domain, with remaining parts taken from reference TRBV2 and TRBJ1-1, reads EPEVTQTPSHQVTQMGQEVILRCVPISNHLYFYWYRQILGQKVEFLVSFYNNEISEKSEIFDDQFSVERPDGSNFTLKIRSTKLEDSAMYFCASTARVLNTEAFFGQGTRLTVV.

The J gene is TRBJ2-1, the V gene TRBV15; 8 bases are a match to TRBD2. The CDR3 covers 19 residues. CDR1 is LNHNV and CDR2 is YYDKDF in the germline V gene (reference sequence). V lost 0 bases and J lost 7; bases outside the gene matches: 17. CDR3 residues: CATSRDRQSGTRSLNEQFF. The CDR3, as DNA: TGTGCCACCAGCAGAGATCGACAGTCCGGGACTAGATCGTTGAATGAGCAGTTCTTC.

J is TRBJ2-1 and V is TRBV10-3, with TRBD1 matching over 8 bases. J lost 2 bases, V lost 5 bases, and 2 bases had no gene match. Germline V lookup: CDR1 ENHRY, CDR2 SYGVKD. The CDR3 sequence is 14 residues long. CDR3 region: CAISSGGTYNEQFF. In DNA form, the CDR3 reads TGTGCCATCAGTTCAGGGGGCACCTACAATGAGCAGTTCTTC.

This clone has a handful of counts. The chain recombines TRBV7-2 with TRBJ2-2; D perhaps matches TRBD1 (6 bases). This CDR3 comprises 16 residues. Trimming took 4 bases from V and 6 from J, leaving 18 bases between them. Per the germline V gene, CDR1 is SGHTA and CDR2 is FQGNSA. This chain's CDR3 is CASSSPTGMFAGELFF. DNA for the CDR3: TGTGCCAGCAGCTCGCCCACAGGGATGTTTGCCGGGGAGCTGTTTTTT.

V is TRBV6-6 and J is TRBJ2-7; no definite D call. The ends were cut back, 5 bases at V and 4 bases at J, with 6 bases in the middle. The V gene's germline CDR1 is MNHNY and CDR2 SVGAGI (reference sequence). The CDR3 contains 11 residues. Here the CDR3 reads CASSARYEQYF. The CDR3 nucleotides read TGTGCCAGCAGTGCCCGGTACGAGCAGTACTTC.

This clone has a handful of counts. The genes are TRBV13 and TRBJ2-1; TRBD2 aligns across 13 bases. CDR1 is PRHDT, CDR2 FYEKMQ, per germline (reference sequence). The CDR3 has 14 residues. The V gene end was trimmed by 3 bases and the J gene end by 10 bases; junction bases not matched to a gene: 3. The CDR3 DNA sequence: TGTGCCAGCAGCTTTGGACTAGCGGGGGACGAGCAGTTCTTC. Protein product: CASSFGLAGDEQFF.

V usage is TRBV18 and J usage is TRBJ2-1, with TRBD2 identical over 7 bases. CDR3 length equals 15 residues. The V gene end was trimmed by 1 base and the J gene end by 8 bases; junction bases not matched to a gene: 8. Germline V gene sequence: CDR1 KGHSH, CDR2 LQKENI. CDR3 loop: CASSPRQGGRDEQFF. Here the CDR3 DNA reads TGTGCCAGCTCACCACGGCAGGGAGGGCGCGATGAGCAGTTCTTC.

The genes are TRBV15 and TRBJ2-5; no firm D call. The J call may be mistaken, given a closer DNA end match to TRBJ2-7. The germline V gene has CDR1 LNHNV and CDR2 YYDKDF (reference sequence). This CDR3 has 13 amino acids. CDR3 amino acids: CATSRESSYEQYF. The DNA for the CDR3 is TGTGCCACCAGCAGAGAAAGTTCCTACGAGCAGTACTTC.

CDR3 sequence: CASSRDHTNTEAFF. In DNA form, the CDR3 reads TGTGCCAGCAGCCGTGATCACACGAACACTGAAGCTTTCTTT. V is TRBV9 and J is TRBJ1-1; D is ambiguous. The V and J ends lost 4 bases and 1 base respectively, with 11 bases between them. The germline V gene has CDR1 SGDLS and CDR2 YYNGEE. The CDR3 runs 14 residues.

The chain links TRBV28 to TRBJ1-1, with 7 bases identical to TRBD1. The CDR3 runs to 15 residues. J lost 3 bases, V lost 6 bases, and 10 bases had no gene match. CDR1 is MDHEN, CDR2 SYDVKM, per germline. CDR3 loop: CASSQAGTVDTEAFF. DNA of the CDR3: TGTGCCAGCAGCCAAGCCGGGACAGTCGACACTGAAGCTTTCTTT.

The V and J genes are TRBV6-5 and TRBJ1-5; maybe TRBD1 (5 bases). Looked up from germline, CDR1 is MNHEY and CDR2 is SVGAGI. The V gene lost 4 bases and the J gene lost 7 bases, with 11 bases spanning the gap. The CDR3 is 13 residues long. The CDR3 DNA sequence: TGTGCCAGCAGTTGGCAGGGTCAACAGCCCCAGCATTTT. It is translated as CASSWQGQQPQHF.

The chain employs TRBV4-2 and TRBJ1-4; the match to TRBD1 covers 8 bases. The V gene end was trimmed by 4 bases and the J gene end by 0 bases; junction bases not matched to a gene: 10. Germline assignment: CDR1 LGHNA and CDR2 YNFKEQ. The CDR3 totals 18 residues. The DNA of the CDR3 is TGTGCCAGCAGCCGAACCGGGACAGGCGGATCAACTAATGAAAAACTGTTTTTT. Translated, it gives CASSRTGTGGSTNEKLFF.

This clone has just one count. The chain recombines TRBV27 with TRBJ2-7, with D possibly TRBD1 on 6 matching bases. Germline CDR1 is MNHEY and CDR2 is SMNVEV (reference sequence). The CDR3 loop spans 15 amino acids. Between the trimmed V and J ends, which lost 4 bases and 2 bases, there was a span of 15 bases. In nucleotides, the CDR3 is TGTGCCAGCAGTTCGGGACACCAGTCTACCTACGAGCAGTACTTC. Amino acids: CASSSGHQSTYEQYF.

The genes are TRBV7-2 and TRBJ1-5; TRBD1 is a possible D gene (5 bases). The ends were cut back, 5 bases at V and 2 bases at J, with 10 bases in the middle. This CDR3 has 14 residues. Per germline, CDR1 SGHTA and CDR2 FQGNSA. The DNA for the CDR3 is TGTGCCAGCAGCCTGGGGGGGGGCAATCAGCCCCAGCATTTT. This translates into CASSLGGGNQPQHF.

In DNA form, the CDR3 reads TGTGCCAGCAGCCGACAGGGGAGCTCCTACGAGCAGTACTTC. It translates to CASSRQGSSYEQYF. The rearrangement uses TRBV7-9 and TRBJ2-7, with 8 bases identical to TRBD1. CDR1 SEHNR and CDR2 FQNEAQ come from the germline V gene (reference sequence). Trimming removed 5 bases from V and 0 bases from J; junction bases left unmatched: 3. The CDR3 contains 14 residues.